Below are 9 T cell receptor beta chains sequenced from a single sample in a study of T cells in Graves' hyperthyroidism and ophthalmopathy. TCR beta CDR3 regions were amplified from RNA transcripts. The TCR CDR3 first-round RT-PCR relied on the HTBI primer set. One entry per CDR3 protein, called by TCRdb with MiXCR from the multiplex PCR reads. The sample has about 550,000 distinct CDR3 sequences, 20% to 25% seen once; the top ten hold less than 30%. Sequences were obtained from blood. The receptors were sampled from a man younger than 35 with Graves' hyperthyroidism.

This clonotype has ten or more counts. The rearrangement links TRBV5-4 to TRBJ1-3; D call uncertain. The CDR3 covers 13 residues. Trimming removed 5 bases at V and 4 bases at J, with 10 bases between. Looked up from germline, CDR1 is SGHNT and CDR2 is YYREEE (reference sequence). Written as DNA, the CDR3 is TGTGCCAGCAGTTCACCGAGAGGAAACACCATATATTTT. It specifies CASSSPRGNTIYF.

The CDR3 reads CASSSLTGATEAFF. The CDR3 region has the DNA TGTGCCAGCAGCTCCCTTACTGGGGCGACTGAAGCTTTCTTT. V gene TRBV13 combines with J gene TRBJ1-1, with a weak D call TRBD1 (5 bases). Germline CDR1 reads PRHDT; CDR2 reads FYEKMQ (reference sequence). The CDR3 covers 14 residues. V lost 4 bases to trimming and J lost 5 bases, with 14 bases between them.

This clonotype was detected ten times or more. This rearrangement joins TRBV12-3 or TRBV12-4 to TRBJ2-7; tentative D call: TRBD1 (6 bases). The CDR3 spans 15 residues. Trimming stripped 6 bases from V and 4 bases from J, with 19 bases between. CDR3 region: CASSAGQGSSYEQYF. The CDR3 DNA reads TGTGCCAGCAGCGCCGGGCAGGGGAGTTCGTACGAGCAGTACTTC.

This clonotype came up a few times. The chain joins TRBV30 to TRBJ1-1; D is ambiguous. Between the trimmed V and J ends, which lost 3 bases and 3 bases, there was a span of 8 bases. The CDR3 runs 12 residues. Germline CDR1 and CDR2: GTSNPN and SVGIG (reference sequence). CDR3 in DNA: TGTGCCTGGAGGTATATATACACTGAAGCTTTCTTT. Translating gives CAWRYIYTEAFF.

This clonotype was seen repeatedly, ten times or more. This chain joins TRBV19 and TRBJ1-2; tentatively, D is TRBD1 (5 bases). The CDR3 has 15 amino acids. The V gene's germline CDR1 is LNHDA and CDR2 SQIVND (reference sequence). V dropped 3 bases and J dropped 0 bases, with 11 bases sitting between them. DNA of the CDR3: TGTGCCAGTAGTATGGGGCATGGTGCTAACTATGGCTACACCTTC. It specifies CASSMGHGANYGYTF. Full variable domain (rest looked up from reference TRBV19 and TRBJ1-2): DGGITQSPKYLFRKEGQNVTLSCEQNLNHDAMYWYRQDPGQGLRLIYYSQIVNDFQKGDIAEGYSVSREKKESFPLTVTSAQKNPTAFYLCASSMGHGANYGYTFGSGTRLTVV.

This clonotype was seen at least ten times. The chain employs TRBV13 and TRBJ1-2; TRBD1 matches 8 bases. The V gene's germline CDR1 is PRHDT and CDR2 FYEKMQ (reference sequence). The CDR3 covers 14 residues. V lost 0 bases and J lost 6; bases outside the gene matches: 3. For the CDR3, the DNA is TGTGCCAGCAGCTTAGGGGGACAGGCCGATGGCTACACCTTC. This codes for CASSLGGQADGYTF.

This clonotype was seen many times. The rearrangement uses TRBV6-5 and TRBJ2-7, with TRBD1 identical over 11 bases. V was clipped by 5 bases and J by 10 bases; unmatched bases: 13. The CDR3 consists of 15 residues. Germline lookup yields CDR1 MNHEY and CDR2 SVGAGI. CDR3 in DNA: TGTGCCAGCAGTCCTCGACGGACAGGGGGCCCGCACCAGTACTTC. The encoded protein is CASSPRRTGGPHQYF.

This clonotype was recorded at least ten times. The V call is TRBV12-3 or TRBV12-4, the J call TRBJ1-5; 8 bases match TRBD1. V gave up 5 bases and J gave up 5 bases; unmatched junction bases: 5. This CDR3 is 14 amino acids long. The CDR3 DNA sequence: TGTGCCAGCAGTCCGGCAGGGGGCTATCAGCCCCAGCATTTT. Translated: CASSPAGGYQPQHF.

There are a few counts of this clonotype. This chain joins TRBV20-1 and TRBJ2-7, with 8 bases lining up with TRBD2. The CDR3 length is 13 residues. The germline CDR1 and CDR2 sequences are DFQATT and SNEGSKA (reference sequence). The junction had 5 bases not matched to a gene; V was cut back by 5 bases and J by 2 bases. This CDR3 is CSAERRGAYEQYF. The CDR3 DNA reads as TGCAGTGCTGAGAGGCGGGGGGCCTACGAGCAGTACTTC.